The clone carrying this T cell receptor beta chain was observed once. What it binds is not known. This specimen belongs to a study of T cell responses to AZD1222 COVID-19 vaccine. Measured with immunoSEQ multiplex PCR; TCRdb has only the in-frame clones, and not every one. Counted here are roughly 85,000 clones, 70% to 90% occurring once; the ten biggest clones make up around 5.1%. Overall study findings and caveats: Spike was spanned by vaccine-associated CD4 TCRs, which were dominant at 160-218 and 743-854. Donors skewed white British and female; clonal diversity was possibly underestimated.

Sample: peripheral blood, taken on day 0 of MenACWY control vaccination. This receptor was identified in an adult in good health.

The CDR3 DNA reads as TGTGCCAGCAGCTTGGTAGGGAGCAAAAACATTCAGTACTTC. Translation gives CASSLVGSKNIQYF. V gene TRBV5-4 combines with J gene TRBJ2-4; a weak D match, TRBD2 (5 bases). The CDR3 length is 14 residues. The germline gives CDR1 SGHNT, CDR2 YYREEE (reference sequence). The V end lost 0 bases, the J end lost 3 bases, and 7 bases lay between the germline ends.